The entry that follows covers one T cell receptor (beta chain) sequence. Its target is unknown. The data were obtained in a study of human T cells and chemical hapten exposure. Study background: Per-sample TCR yield variation was attributed mainly to small pooled library volume differences.

Unfractionated whole blood yielded total RNA. Separate cDNA molecules received unique molecular identifiers, which the library attached to them. Authors' analysis steps: From roughly 23,000 to 640,000 TCRs were found per sample, with a median of approximately 96,000. Each CDR3 protein is one row after TCRdb ran MiXCR on the 5' RACE reads. The V and J calls reflect TCRdb's pipeline rather than the authors' work. The sample carries 100,000 to 120,000 distinct CDR3 sequences, more than 15% recorded once. General study findings and limits: No change in TCRs above 1 in 1000 frequency was produced by DPC sensitization.

CDR1 is MGHRA, CDR2 YSYEKL, per germline. J lost 4 bases, V lost 0 bases, and 10 bases had no gene match. This CDR3 is built from 17 residues. The clonotype was recovered from a human donor in good health. The chain recombines TRBV4-1 with TRBJ2-7; 9 nucleotides align to TRBD2. The CDR3 DNA follows: TGCGCCAGCAGCCAAGACGGAGCGGGAGGCCGAGGGTACGAGCAGTACTTC. Protein: CASSQDGAGGRGYEQYF.